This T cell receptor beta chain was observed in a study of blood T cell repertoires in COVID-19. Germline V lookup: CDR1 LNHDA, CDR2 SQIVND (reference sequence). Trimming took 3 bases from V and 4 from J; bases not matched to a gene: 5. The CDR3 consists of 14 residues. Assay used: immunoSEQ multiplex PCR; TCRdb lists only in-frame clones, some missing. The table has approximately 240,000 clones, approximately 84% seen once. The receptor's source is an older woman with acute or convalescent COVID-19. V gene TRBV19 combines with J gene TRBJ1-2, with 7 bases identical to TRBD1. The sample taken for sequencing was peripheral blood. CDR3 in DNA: TGTGCCAGTAGTATCTCGACAGGGCTCTATGGCTACACCTTC. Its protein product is CASSISTGLYGYTF.